A single sample gave rise to the 22 T cell receptor beta chains below, sequenced in a study of shared clonotypes between healthy human individuals. The repertoire was sequenced with immunoSEQ multiplex PCR; TCRdb's copy has only in-frame clones and lacks some. This sample carries some 1,600,000 clones, 95% to 99% of them seen once, and the ten largest clones take approximately 0.44%. Sequenced material: naive CD4+ T cells sorted from blood. Subset reported: CD45RA+ positively selected. These receptors came from a man aged 30-40 years in good health.

The chain recombines TRBV29-1 with TRBJ1-2; maybe TRBD1 (6 bases). The CDR3 totals 11 residues. The V end lost 5 bases, the J end lost 10 bases, and 14 bases lay between the germline ends. Germline assignment: CDR1 SQVTM and CDR2 ANQGSEA. CDR3 coding DNA: TGCAGCGTTTCGGGGGGCGAGGACTACACCTTC. This encodes CSVSGGEDYTF.

The chain is built from TRBV5-3 and TRBJ2-1; D is ambiguous. TRBV5-3 falls under the ORF class, with uncertain function. CDR3 length: 13 amino acids. The germline V and J ends were trimmed by 1 base and 8 bases, with 10 bases remaining between them. CDR3 coding DNA: TGTGCCAGAAGCTTGCTACCCACGGATGAGCAGTTCTTC. This sequence encodes CARSLLPTDEQFF.

The CDR3 is CASSLLAGYNEQFF. In nucleotides, the CDR3 is TGCGCCAGCAGCCTACTAGCGGGTTACAATGAGCAGTTCTTC. The J gene is TRBJ2-1, the V gene TRBV4-1, with 9 positions matching TRBD2. V was clipped by 4 bases and J by 4 bases; unmatched bases: 2. The CDR3 loop spans 14 amino acids. Looked up from germline, CDR1 is MGHRA and CDR2 is YSYEKL.

The rearrangement uses TRBV6-5 and TRBJ2-1; the D gene could be TRBD1 or TRBD2 (5 bases each). V was shortened by 6 bases and J by 7 bases, with 19 bases between the two germline ends. This CDR3 is 15 amino acids long. Germline V gene data show CDR1 as MNHEY and CDR2 as SVGAGI. The CDR3 DNA reads TGTGCCAGCAGCAGCCGGGACCCCTCGAGGAATGAGCAGTTCTTC. This sequence encodes CASSSRDPSRNEQFF.

The CDR3 nucleotides read TGCAGCGTTGCTTTGATGGGGGTATCGGGGAAATCGACCAAAAACATTCAGTACTTC. Translation: CSVALMGVSGKSTKNIQYF. This sequence joins TRBV29-1 and TRBJ2-4; possibly TRBD1 or TRBD2 for D (5 bases each). Germline CDR1 SQVTM, CDR2 ANQGSEA. V dropped 4 bases and J dropped 2 bases, with 27 bases sitting between them. This CDR3 is built from 19 residues.

The chain carries TRBV9 and TRBJ2-5; D is undetermined. The germline V gene encodes CDR1 SGDLS and CDR2 YYNGEE. V lost 2 bases, J lost 7 bases, and 12 bases lay in between. The CDR3 covers 13 residues. CDR3 nucleotides: TGTGCCAGCAGCGTCGCCTACCCGGGGACCCAGTACTTC. Its translation is CASSVAYPGTQYF.

This clone was found once. The V and J genes are TRBV28 and TRBJ1-2, with 10 bases matching TRBD1. CDR3 size: 16 residues. Germline lookup yields CDR1 MDHEN and CDR2 SYDVKM. J was trimmed by 5 bases and V by 5 bases; bases with no gene match: 11. The CDR3 nucleotides are TGTGCCAGCAGTCCCGGGACAGGGGCCACTGGGTATGGCTACACCTTC. As protein: CASSPGTGATGYGYTF.

As to this clone: The same CDR3 is also encoded by other DNA sequences in this sample. The chain carries TRBV7-3 and TRBJ1-5, with a tentative D call TRBD1 (5 bases). The ends were cut back, 0 bases at V and 5 bases at J, with 5 bases in the middle. Germline CDR1 is SGHTA and CDR2 is FQGTGA. CDR3 length equals 13 residues. This CDR3 is CASSLTGDQPQHF. CDR3 sequence (DNA): TGTGCCAGCAGCTTAACGGGGGATCAGCCCCAGCATTTT. Full variable domain (rest looked up from reference TRBV7-3 and TRBJ1-5): GAGVSQTPSNKVTEKGKYVELRCDPISGHTALYWYRQSLGQGPEFLIYFQGTGAADDSGLPNDRFFAVRPEGSVSTLKIQRTERGDSAVYLCASSLTGDQPQHFGDGTRLSIL.

This clone was seen a single time. The genes are TRBV30 and TRBJ1-2, with D possibly TRBD1 on 6 matching bases. The germline CDR1 and CDR2 sequences are GTSNPN and SVGIG (reference sequence). V lost 1 base and J 4 bases, leaving 13 bases between the germline ends. This CDR3 comprises 14 residues. The CDR3 DNA reads as TGTGCCTGGAGTGGCCCAGGGGAGGGCTATGGCTACACCTTC. This encodes CAWSGPGEGYGYTF.

In its sample, this clone was seen once. This chain joins TRBV15 and TRBJ1-5; perhaps TRBD1 as D (6 bases). With 3 bases removed from V and 5 bases from J, the gap between germline ends came to 14 bases. CDR3 size: 15 residues. Germline CDR1 LNHNV, CDR2 YYDKDF (reference sequence). The CDR3 spells CATSRGDRIDQPQHF. The CDR3 coding sequence is TGTGCCACCAGCAGGGGTGACAGGATCGATCAGCCCCAGCATTTT.

The genes are TRBV28 and TRBJ2-7; possibly TRBD1 for D (6 bases). From germline, CDR1 is MDHEN and CDR2 SYDVKM. There are 16 residues in the CDR3. Trimming took off 6 bases at V and 3 bases at J, with 21 bases between the two ends. The CDR3 here is CASRLRGSKGVYEQYF. The DNA for the CDR3 is TGTGCCAGCAGACTTAGGGGCTCGAAGGGGGTCTACGAGCAGTACTTC.

The gene calls are TRBV9 and TRBJ1-3; D might be TRBD1 (6 bases). Per germline, CDR1 SGDLS and CDR2 YYNGEE. Trimming took off 7 bases at V and 2 bases at J, with 10 bases between the two ends. This CDR3 is built from 13 residues. In DNA, the CDR3 is TGTGCCAGCGGCGGACAGACTGGAAACACCATATATTTT. Protein product: CASGGQTGNTIYF.

The chain has TRBV25-1 and TRBJ1-5, with 7 positions matching TRBD1. The CDR3 has 16 amino acids. Germline lookup yields CDR1 MGHDK and CDR2 SYGVNS. The V gene end was trimmed by 6 bases and the J gene end by 3 bases; junction bases not matched to a gene: 11. CDR3 coding DNA: TGTGCCAGCAGCAAGGGGGCGTTAGGACACAATCAGCCCCAGCATTTT. Its protein is CASSKGALGHNQPQHF. Drawing the rest from reference TRBV25-1 and TRBJ1-5, the complete variable domain is EADIYQTPRYLVIGTGKKITLECSQTMGHDKMYWYQQDPGMELHLIHYSYGVNSTEKGDLSSESTVSRIRTEHFPLTLESARPSHTSQYLCASSKGALGHNQPQHFGDGTRLSIL.

This sequence joins TRBV6-6 and TRBJ1-2; possibly TRBD1 for D (5 bases). This CDR3 has 13 residues. Germline V gives CDR1 MNHNY, CDR2 SVGAGI (reference sequence). The CDR3 here is CALASGGSQGYTF. The CDR3 nucleotides are TGTGCTCTCGCCTCCGGGGGGTCTCAAGGCTACACCTTC.

The J gene is TRBJ2-7, the V gene TRBV7-2; D gene ambiguous. Trimming shortened V by 1 base and J by 6 bases, and 7 bases separated the two germline ends. This CDR3 has 12 residues. The germline V gene encodes CDR1 SGHTA and CDR2 FQGNSA. The CDR3 loop reads CASSLVSLEQYF. The CDR3 DNA sequence: TGTGCCAGCAGCTTAGTTAGTCTCGAGCAGTACTTC. Full variable domain (rest looked up from reference TRBV7-2 and TRBJ2-7): GAGVSQSPSNKVTEKGKDVELRCDPISGHTALYWYRQSLGQGLEFLIYFQGNSAPDKSGLPSDRFSAERTGGSVSTLTIQRTQQEDSAVYLCASSLVSLEQYFGPGTRLTVT.

The rearrangement uses TRBV11-2 and TRBJ1-4; D not resolved. This CDR3 is built from 13 residues. V lost 2 bases, J lost 5 bases, and 6 bases lay in between. Per the germline V gene, CDR1 is SGHAT and CDR2 is FQNNGV. The CDR3 coding sequence is TGTGCCAGCAGCTTATACCCCAATGAAAAACTGTTTTTT. It codes for CASSLYPNEKLFF.

J is TRBJ2-3 and V is TRBV5-1, with a weak D call TRBD2 (7 bases). CDR1 is SGHRS and CDR2 is YFSETQ in the germline V gene. Trimming removed 1 base from V and 2 bases from J, with 11 bases in between. The CDR3 is 15 amino acids. In DNA form, the CDR3 reads TGCGCCAGCAGCTTGTATGGGGGGGCCACAGATACGCAGTATTTT. Its protein is CASSLYGGATDTQYF.

This chain connects TRBV5-1 to TRBJ2-2, with TRBD2 as a possible D gene (6 bases). Germline V CDR1 and CDR2: SGHRS, YFSETQ. The V end lost 2 bases, the J end lost 7 bases, and 9 bases lay between the germline ends. The CDR3 loop spans 13 amino acids. The CDR3 sequence: CASSLGRDGELFF. DNA for the CDR3: TGCGCCAGCAGCTTAGGGCGGGACGGGGAGCTGTTTTTT.

This clone was seen just once. J is TRBJ1-2 and V is TRBV19, with D perhaps TRBD1 (5 bases). Trimming took off 7 bases at V and 3 bases at J, with 18 bases between the two ends. The germline CDR1 and CDR2 sequences are LNHDA and SQIVND (reference sequence). This CDR3 has 15 amino acids. CDR3 sequence: CASTTARAGDYGYTF. The CDR3 nucleotides read TGTGCCAGTACCACCGCTAGGGCGGGGGACTATGGCTACACCTTC.

Of note for this clone: The same CDR3 arises from other DNA sequences in this sample as well. The chain combines TRBV7-2 with TRBJ2-7; D uncertain. There are 11 residues in the CDR3. V was shortened by 3 bases and J by 3 bases, with 3 bases between the two germline ends. Per germline, CDR1 SGHTA and CDR2 FQGNSA. Here the CDR3 reads CASSFSYEQYF. The CDR3 DNA follows: TGTGCCAGCAGCTTTAGCTACGAGCAGTACTTC.

The V call is TRBV18, the J call TRBJ2-1; the D gene is possibly TRBD1 (6 bases). The CDR3 extends over 12 amino acids. Germline V gene sequence: CDR1 KGHSH, CDR2 LQKENI. V was pared by 1 base and J by 10 bases, with 8 bases between. The CDR3: CASSPRTDEQFF. CDR3 nucleotides: TGTGCCAGCTCACCACGGACAGACGAGCAGTTCTTC. Full variable domain (remainder filled in from reference TRBV18 and TRBJ2-1): NAGVMQNPRHLVRRRGQEARLRCSPMKGHSHVYWYRQLPEEGLKFMVYLQKENIIDESGMPKERFSAEFPKEGPSILRIQQVVRGDSAAYFCASSPRTDEQFFGPGTRLTVL.

The chain is built from TRBV18 and TRBJ1-5; D gene unclear. The CDR3 spans 13 residues. Germline V CDR1 and CDR2: KGHSH, LQKENI. V shed 1 base and J shed 3 bases, with 4 bases lying between them. The CDR3 nucleotides read TGTGCCAGCTCACCACTTCACAATCAGCCCCAGCATTTT. Protein: CASSPLHNQPQHF.